This TCR beta chain was documented in a study of shared clonotypes between healthy human individuals. As for the study in general: Aged between 18 and 49, the donors were a couple of women and three men. Findings and limits, study-wide: Clonotype sharing among donors likely depends on sequencing depth. Some clonotypes were shared by all four sorted-subset donors, while others were not shared. The non-shared ones had lower generation probabilities than the shared ones.

Assay used: immunoSEQ multiplex PCR; TCRdb lists only in-frame clones, some missing. The table lists about a million clones, roughly 77% of them singletons. As concerns this clone: Its antigen is still unknown.

Trimming pared 0 bases from V and 1 base from J, leaving 7 bases between. The CDR3 has 14 amino acids. Germline CDR1 SGDLS, CDR2 YYNGEE. The TCR sequence derives from a man between 18 and 29 years old in good health. Some clones in this sample may be carry-over from other donors' samples. The genes are TRBV9 and TRBJ1-2, with D unclear. Sequencing was performed on memory CD4+ T cells from PBMCs. Subset specified: CD45RA-negative fraction. For the CDR3, the DNA is TGTGCCAGCAGCGTAGGGAACTTTAACTATGGCTACACCTTC. Its translation: CASSVGNFNYGYTF.